This T cell receptor (beta chain) was found in a study of T-cell memory formation after mild COVID-19. Findings of the study overall: The study found balanced CD4/CD8 in clones contracting day 15 to 85 and a CD4+ lean in later expanders.

The CDR3 is made up of 15 amino acids. The germline V gene has CDR1 SEHNR and CDR2 FQNEAQ (reference sequence). V gave up 5 bases and J gave up 6 bases; unmatched junction bases: 12. As regards this clonotype: Antigen specificity is unknown.

Using its own MiXCR run on the 5' RACE reads, TCRdb lists one record per CDR3 protein. Here the sample spans more than 200,000 distinct CDR3 sequences, about 17% being singletons. This chain connects TRBV7-9 to TRBJ2-7; 8 bases are a match to TRBD1. The TCR originated in a man between 18 and 29 years old who had mild COVID-19 (a few samples of this study predate the infection). Cell type and time point are not known. The sample taken for sequencing was PBMCs or a T cell subset sorted from them (not recorded which). CDR3 region: CASSPRDRGLGEQYV. Here the CDR3 DNA reads TGTGCCAGCAGCCCAAGAGACAGGGGTCTCGGCGAGCAGTACGTC.